The 5 T cell receptor beta chains reported below all come from one sample, sequenced in a study of beta chain features in type 1 diabetes. Their specific antigens are unknown. Overall study findings and caveats: Shortening that was moderate but significant affected the TCRB CDR3s of Type 1 diabetes patients in all four CD4+ subsets.

Sequencing targeted expressed TCRB transcripts, as all isolated RNA had been reverse transcribed. The table came from immunoSEQ multiplex PCR; TCRdb's copy has only in-frame clones and leaves some out. The profile shows under 400,000 clones, roughly 12% of them singletons. What was sequenced was naive CD4+ T cells from blood. The receptors originated from a young woman with type 1 diabetes.

This clone has only a few counts. The sample contains more than one DNA sequence encoding this CDR3. The CDR3 DNA sequence: TGTGCCAGCAGCTTTTCAGCAGGAAACACTGAAGCTTTCTTT. The encoded protein is CASSFSAGNTEAFF. This chain links TRBV7-2 with TRBJ1-1; no definite D call. V gave up 3 bases and J gave up 2 bases, with 10 bases separating them. The germline V gene encodes CDR1 SGHTA and CDR2 FQGNSA. The CDR3 is made up of 14 amino acids.

The J gene is TRBJ1-1, the V gene TRBV30; tentative D call: TRBD1 (5 bases). Trimming cost V 0 bases and J 7 bases, with 18 bases left between them. The CDR3 has 15 residues. Germline V CDR1 and CDR2: GTSNPN, SVGIG (reference sequence). CDR3 DNA: TGTGCCTGGAGTGTACTCGGGACTGCAAAGGGTGAAGCTTTCTTT. This sequence encodes CAWSVLGTAKGEAFF.

The CDR3 here is CASSARGLDAHEQYF. The CDR3 DNA sequence: TGTGCCAGCAGTGCGAGGGGGCTAGACGCCCACGAGCAGTACTTC. The V gene is TRBV2, the J gene TRBJ2-7; 7 bases fit TRBD1. The CDR3 consists of 15 residues. With 4 bases clipped from V and 5 bases from J, the junction kept 11 bases outside the gene matches. Looked up from germline, CDR1 is SNHLY and CDR2 is FYNNEI.

The genes are TRBV15 and TRBJ1-1; D possibly corresponds to TRBD1 (5 bases). Trimming cost V 5 bases and J 0 bases, with 10 bases left between them. Germline CDR1 reads LNHNV; CDR2 reads YYDKDF (reference sequence). The CDR3 loop spans 14 amino acids. The CDR3, as DNA: TGTGCCACCAGCCCGACAGTTTTGAACACTGAAGCTTTCTTT. It codes for CATSPTVLNTEAFF.

The chain employs TRBV10-3 and TRBJ1-2; D is uncertain. The CDR3 is 12 residues long. Between the trimmed V and J ends, which lost 11 bases and 8 bases, there was a span of 18 bases. Germline V gene data show CDR1 as ENHRY and CDR2 as SYGVKD. CDR3 residues: CAAGEVQRGYTF. The CDR3 region has the DNA TGTGCCGCCGGGGAGGTTCAGAGAGGCTACACCTTC.